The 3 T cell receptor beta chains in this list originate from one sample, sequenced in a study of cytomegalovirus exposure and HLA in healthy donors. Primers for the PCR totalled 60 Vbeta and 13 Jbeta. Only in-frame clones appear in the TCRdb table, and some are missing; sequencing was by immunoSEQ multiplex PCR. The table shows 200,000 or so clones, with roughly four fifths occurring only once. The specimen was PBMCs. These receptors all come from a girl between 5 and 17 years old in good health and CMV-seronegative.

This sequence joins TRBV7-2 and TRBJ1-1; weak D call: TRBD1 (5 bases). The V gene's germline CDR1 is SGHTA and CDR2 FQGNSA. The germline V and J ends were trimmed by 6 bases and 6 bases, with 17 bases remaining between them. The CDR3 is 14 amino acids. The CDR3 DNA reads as TGTGCCAGCAGAACTGGGGGGATTGTATCTGAAGCTTTCTTT. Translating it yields CASRTGGIVSEAFF.

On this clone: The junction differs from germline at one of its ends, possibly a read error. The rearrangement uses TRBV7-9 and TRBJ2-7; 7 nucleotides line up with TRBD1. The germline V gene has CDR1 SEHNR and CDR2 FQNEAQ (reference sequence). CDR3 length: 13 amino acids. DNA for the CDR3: TGTGCCAGCAGCCATCAGGGGGTTTACGAGCAGTGCTTC. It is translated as CASSHQGVYEQCF.

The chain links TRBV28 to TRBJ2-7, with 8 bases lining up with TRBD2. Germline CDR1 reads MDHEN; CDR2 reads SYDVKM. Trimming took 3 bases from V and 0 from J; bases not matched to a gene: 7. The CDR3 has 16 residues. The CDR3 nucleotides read TGTGCCAGCAGTTTTGGGGCTAGCGGGTACTCCTACGAGCAGTACTTC. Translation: CASSFGASGYSYEQYF.